These T cell receptor beta chains were read from a single sample in a study of cytomegalovirus exposure and HLA in healthy donors. The repertoire was sequenced with immunoSEQ multiplex PCR; TCRdb's copy has only in-frame clones and lacks some. The sample contains approximately 250,000 clones, around 80% of which appear only once. Sequencing was done on a sample of PBMCs. These receptors were taken from a boy aged 5-17 years in good health and CMV-seronegative. Both conserved end residues are part of each CDR3. D genes are given only for firm matches. A clone size is listed for some rows: how often the clone was seen (once, few, many), or a class if it is expanded.

V gene,clone size,CDR3 length,D gene,J gene,CDR3 DNA,CDR3 protein
TRBV10-3,few,15,-,TRBJ2-3,TGTGCCATCAGTGGGCCATCAGGGCTCCCAGATACGCAGTATTTT,CAISGPSGLPDTQYF
TRBV7-9,-,12,-,TRBJ2-7,TGTGCCAGCAGCTCCCAGGGTGCTGTCCAGTACTTC,CASSSQGAVQYF
TRBV7-9,-,12,-,TRBJ1-2,TGTGCCAGCTCCACAGGGTTCAAGGGCTACACCTTC,CASSTGFKGYTF
TRBV6-5,-,15,-,TRBJ2-7,TGTGCCAGCGTCTTATCTGTTCACGGGGGCTACGAGCAGTACTTC,CASVLSVHGGYEQYF
TRBV27,-,14,-,TRBJ1-4,TGTGCCAGCAGTCCTCGGACAGCTAATGAAAAACTGTTTTTT,CASSPRTANEKLFF
TRBV28,once,14,-,TRBJ1-1,TGTGCCAGCACATTCATAGCCACTCTCCCCCAAGCTTTCTTT,CASTFIATLPQAFF
TRBV5-1,-,14,-,TRBJ2-2,TGCGCCAGCAGAGTACCCGCAGATACCGGGGAGCTGTTTTTT,CASRVPADTGELFF
TRBV4-1,-,13,-,TRBJ1-5,TGCGCCAGCAGCCAAGATGTTCGGCAGCCCCAGCATTTT,CASSQDVRQPQHF
TRBV18,once,15,-,TRBJ1-2,TGTGCCAGCTCACCACCGGCCAGGGCTAACTATGGCTACACCTTC,CASSPPARANYGYTF
TRBV19,few,16,TRBD2,TRBJ2-4,TGTGCCAGTAGTATAGATGGGGAGGGGCGGTCCCGCATTCAGTACTTC,CASSIDGEGRSRIQYF
TRBV7-8,-,18,-,TRBJ1-5,TGTGCCAGCAGCTTAGCAAGGACAGTTTTCCGTAGCAATCAGCCCCAGCATTTT,CASSLARTVFRSNQPQHF
TRBV5-1,-,13,-,TRBJ1-5,TGCGCCAGCAGCTTTGAGGGAAGTCAGCCCCAGCATTTT,CASSFEGSQPQHF
TRBV6-5,-,14,-,TRBJ1-2,TGTGCCAGCAGTCGCATCAGGGCACCCTATGGCTACACCTTC,CASSRIRAPYGYTF
TRBV13,-,11,-,TRBJ1-1,TGTGCCAGCAGCTTAGAACAGGAAGCTTTCTTT,CASSLEQEAFF
TRBV5-5,once,14,-,TRBJ1-2,TGTGCCAGCAGCTTCGGCAGGGCTAACTATGGCTACACCTTC,CASSFGRANYGYTF
TRBV28,-,15,-,TRBJ2-2,TGTGCCAGCAGTAATGGGCAGGGGCACACCGGGGAGCTGTTTTTT,CASSNGQGHTGELFF
TRBV7-2,-,14,-,TRBJ1-2,TGTGCCAGCAGCTTAACGAATCTAAACTATGGCTACACCTTC,CASSLTNLNYGYTF
TRBV10-3,-,15,TRBD2,TRBJ2-1,TGTGCCATCAGAGAGGGACTAGCGGGGGGGGATCGGCAGTTCTTC,CAIREGLAGGDRQFF
TRBV7-2,-,16,-,TRBJ1-3,TGTGCCAGCAGCTTAAGAGACACCAGCTCTGGAAACACCATATATTTT,CASSLRDTSSGNTIYF
TRBV5-4,-,14,-,TRBJ2-3,TGTGCCAGCAGCTTGACTCCAAGCGGAGATGCGCAGTATTTT,CASSLTPSGDAQYF
TRBV7-9,-,16,TRBD2,TRBJ2-7,TGTGCCAGCAGCCCATCTAGCGGGGGGGAGTTCTACGAGCAGTACTTC,CASSPSSGGEFYEQYF
TRBV7-7,-,13,-,TRBJ2-5,TGTGCCAGCAGCTTTGGAAGAGGAGAGACCCAGTACTTC,CASSFGRGETQYF
TRBV10-1,few,14,-,TRBJ1-5,TGCGCCAGCAGTGACTCAGGGAGGGGTCAGCCCCAGCATTTT,CASSDSGRGQPQHF
TRBV19,-,15,-,TRBJ1-2,TGTGCCAGTAGTATGATAGGGGCAGGGAATCAGGGCTACACCTTC,CASSMIGAGNQGYTF
TRBV9,-,16,-,TRBJ2-1,TGTGCCAGCAGCGCCGCTGGGGGGACTCAATACAATGAGCAGTTCTTC,CASSAAGGTQYNEQFF
TRBV15,-,15,-,TRBJ2-7,TGTGCCACCAGCAGAGATCTGACTAGAAACTACGAGCAGTACTTC,CATSRDLTRNYEQYF
TRBV10-3,-,12,-,TRBJ1-2,TGTGCCATCAGTGACAGGAATTATGGCTACACCTTC,CAISDRNYGYTF
TRBV6-1,-,17,TRBD1,TRBJ2-5,TGTGCCAGCAGTGAAGCGATTCGGGACAGTCAACGGGAGACCCAGTACTTC,CASSEAIRDSQRETQYF
TRBV6-5,-,15,-,TRBJ2-4,TGTGCCAGCAGTTACGGGAGCCTCCATGTTGACATTCAGTACTTC,CASSYGSLHVDIQYF
TRBV19,-,14,-,TRBJ1-3,TGTGCCAGTAGTATTGACACCTCTGGAAACACCATATATTTT,CASSIDTSGNTIYF
TRBV2,-,15,-,TRBJ1-6,TGTGCCAGCAGAAGCGGGGGTCGGTATAATTCACCCCTCCACTTT,CASRSGGRYNSPLHF
TRBV14,-,14,TRBD2,TRBJ2-6,TGTGCCAGCAGCCAGCGAGCGGGAGTCAACGTCCTGACTTTC,CASSQRAGVNVLTF
TRBV27,-,14,TRBD1,TRBJ2-1,TGTGCCAGCAGTAGACAGGGGGTTTACAATGAGCAGTTCTTC,CASSRQGVYNEQFF
TRBV7-3,-,19,-,TRBJ2-3,TGTGCCAGCAGCTTAATGTTGAGGGGGACGGAGTACAGCACAGATACGCAGTATTTT,CASSLMLRGTEYSTDTQYF
TRBV10-3,-,13,-,TRBJ1-1,TGTGCCATCAGTAAGGGAGGGAACACTGAAGCTTTCTTT,CAISKGGNTEAFF
TRBV6-5,-,14,TRBD1,TRBJ1-4,TGTGCCAGCAGTTTACAGGGGGCGAGGGAAAAACTGTTTTTT,CASSLQGAREKLFF
TRBV6-6,-,13,-,TRBJ2-7,TGTGCCGGCAGTTACTCGATGATCGGGGAGCAGTACTTC,CAGSYSMIGEQYF
TRBV18,-,13,-,TRBJ2-7,TGTGCCAGCTCACCCGCTCGGGAAGGAGGTTCGTACTTC,CASSPAREGGSYF
TRBV30,few,16,TRBD1,TRBJ1-4,TGTGCCTGGAGTGTCGACAGGGTCGGGACTAATGAAAAACTGTTTTTT,CAWSVDRVGTNEKLFF
TRBV5-1,-,15,-,TRBJ1-2,TGCGCCAGCAGCTTGGCCGACAGTGTTACCTATGGCTACACCTTC,CASSLADSVTYGYTF
TRBV30,-,20,-,TRBJ1-5,TGTGCCTGGAGTGGGTATCGGCAGATCGGGGGGGCCGGGAGCAATCAGCCCCAGCATTTT,CAWSGYRQIGGAGSNQPQHF
TRBV7-9,-,13,-,TRBJ1-1,TGTGCCAGCAGCCCCCAAGCGGCTTTTGAAGCTTTCTTT,CASSPQAAFEAFF
TRBV13,-,13,-,TRBJ2-3,TGTGCCAGCAGCACGAGATCCCCCTATACGCAGTATTTT,CASSTRSPYTQYF
TRBV5-1,-,15,TRBD1,TRBJ1-1,TGCGCCAGCAGCTTGGAGGCAGGGGGCGTGGGTGAAGCTTTCTTT,CASSLEAGGVGEAFF
TRBV19,-,18,TRBD2,TRBJ2-5,TGTGCCAGTAGTATAAATAGGAAGGGAGGGAATGTCCAAGAGACCCAGTACTTC,CASSINRKGGNVQETQYF
TRBV14,-,15,-,TRBJ1-2,TGTGCCAGCAGCCAAGTCGCAGGGGTAGGCTATGGCTACACCTTC,CASSQVAGVGYGYTF
TRBV30,-,17,-,TRBJ1-6,TGTGCCTGGAGTGGGAGTGGAATGAGCTCCTATAATTCACCCCTCCACTTT,CAWSGSGMSSYNSPLHF
TRBV29-1,few,14,TRBD2,TRBJ2-2,TGCAGCGTGTACGGGACTAGCGGGAGGGGGGAGCTGTTTTTT,CSVYGTSGRGELFF
TRBV6-5,-,13,-,TRBJ1-1,TGTGCCAGCAGCCTCGGTATGAACACTGAAGCTTTCTTT,CASSLGMNTEAFF
TRBV7-9,once,16,-,TRBJ2-2,TGTGCCAGCAGACAAGCTGGGGGCGCGGGCACCGGGGAGCTGTTTTTT,CASRQAGGAGTGELFF
TRBV9,-,15,-,TRBJ2-5,TGTGCCAGCAGCGTGGGACTGAGTTTTCCGGAGACCCAGTACTTC,CASSVGLSFPETQYF
TRBV7-6,-,13,TRBD2,TRBJ2-1,TGTGCCAGCAGCTGGACTAGCGGCAATGAGCAGTTCTTC,CASSWTSGNEQFF
TRBV7-8,-,15,-,TRBJ1-2,TGTGCCAGCAGCTTATTATTGGAAGGGGACTATGGCTACACCTTC,CASSLLLEGDYGYTF
TRBV5-6,-,18,-,TRBJ2-3,TGTGCCAGCAGCTTGGCCCGTTTCACAAGGGGAACCACAGATACGCAGTATTTT,CASSLARFTRGTTDTQYF
TRBV7-9,-,17,TRBD2,TRBJ2-1,TGTGCCAGCAGCTCGCCCATAGCGGGAGGATGGGACGATGAGCAGTTCTTC,CASSSPIAGGWDDEQFF
TRBV11-3,-,16,TRBD1,TRBJ1-2,TGTGCCAGCAGCTTAGAGGGGACAGGGAGCAACTATGGCTACACCTTC,CASSLEGTGSNYGYTF
TRBV29-1,few,18,TRBD1,TRBJ2-3,TGCAGCTTCTCGGGACAGAGCTCTGGGGTGGTCGGCACAGATACGCAGTATTTT,CSFSGQSSGVVGTDTQYF
TRBV6-4,once,18,TRBD2,TRBJ2-1,TGTGCCAGCAGTGACCCCGGGACTAGCGGGGCCTCCTACAATGAGCAGTTCTTC,CASSDPGTSGASYNEQFF
TRBV6-5,once,13,TRBD2,TRBJ2-1,TGTGCCAGCAGTTATGCTAGCGGGAGACGACAGTTCTTC,CASSYASGRRQFF